The present TCR beta chain was sequenced within a study of cytomegalovirus exposure and HLA in healthy donors. Study summary: Most genotyped donors, about four fifths of about 360, had Caucasian-associated genetic ancestry.

A multiplex PCR was run with 60 Vbeta primers and 13 Jbeta primers. TCRdb's table, derived via immunoSEQ multiplex PCR, lists solely in-frame clones and lacks some. The sample lists 200,000 to 250,000 clones; 75% to 90% were seen once. Whole-study results and caveats: CMV serostatus was the only immune exposure information that was available. In a later analysis, parvovirus B19, influenza, CMV and Epstein-Barr virus appeared linked to several top co-occurrence clusters.

In the case of this clone: Its antigen is not identified.

Per the germline V gene, CDR1 is SGHAT and CDR2 is FQNNGV. V was clipped by 1 base and J by 4 bases, with 4 bases between them. The CDR3 extends over 12 amino acids. The chain uses TRBV11-2 and TRBJ1-2; no clear D gene. This TCR was sampled from a middle-aged woman in good health and CMV-seronegative. Material: PBMCs. The CDR3 region is CASSLAGYGYTF. Here the CDR3 DNA reads TGTGCCAGCAGCTTAGCGGGCTATGGCTACACCTTC.